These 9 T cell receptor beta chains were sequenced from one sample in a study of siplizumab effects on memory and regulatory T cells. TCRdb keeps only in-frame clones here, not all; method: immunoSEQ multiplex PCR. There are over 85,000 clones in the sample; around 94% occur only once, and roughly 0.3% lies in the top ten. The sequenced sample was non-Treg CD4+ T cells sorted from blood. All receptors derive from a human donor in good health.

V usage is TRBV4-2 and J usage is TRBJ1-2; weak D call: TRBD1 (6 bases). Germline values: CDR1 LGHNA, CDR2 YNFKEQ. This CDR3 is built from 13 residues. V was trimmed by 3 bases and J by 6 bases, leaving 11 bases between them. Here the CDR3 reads CASSQDSKDGYTF. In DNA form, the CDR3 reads TGTGCCAGCAGCCAGGACAGTAAGGATGGCTACACCTTC.

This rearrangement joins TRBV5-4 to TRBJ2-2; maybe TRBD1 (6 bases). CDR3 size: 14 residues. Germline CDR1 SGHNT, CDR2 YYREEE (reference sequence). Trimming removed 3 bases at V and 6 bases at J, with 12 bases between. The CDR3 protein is CASSSGTLSGELFF. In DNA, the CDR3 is TGTGCCAGCAGCTCCGGGACACTCTCCGGGGAGCTGTTTTTT.

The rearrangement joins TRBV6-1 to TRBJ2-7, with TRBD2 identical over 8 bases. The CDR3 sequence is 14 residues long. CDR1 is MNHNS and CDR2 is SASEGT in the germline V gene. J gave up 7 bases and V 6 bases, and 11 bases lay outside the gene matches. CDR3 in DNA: TGTGCCAGCAGGGCCGGGACTAGTCTCAGAGAGCAGTACTTC. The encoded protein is CASRAGTSLREQYF.

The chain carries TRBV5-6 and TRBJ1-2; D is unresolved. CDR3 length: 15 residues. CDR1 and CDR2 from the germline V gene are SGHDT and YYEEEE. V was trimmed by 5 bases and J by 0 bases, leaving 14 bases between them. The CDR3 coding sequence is TGTGCCAGCAGTGGGGTGGGCTCCTCTAACTATGGCTACACCTTC. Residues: CASSGVGSSNYGYTF.

The CDR3 region is CASSPRDPPAEAFF. CDR3 coding DNA: TGTGCCAGCAGTCCCCGGGACCCCCCGGCTGAAGCTTTCTTT. The chain couples TRBV6-6 to TRBJ1-1, with D possibly being TRBD1 (5 bases). This CDR3 region has 14 residues. The V gene lost 5 bases and the J gene lost 6 bases, with 16 bases spanning the gap. The germline gives CDR1 MNHNY, CDR2 SVGAGI (reference sequence).

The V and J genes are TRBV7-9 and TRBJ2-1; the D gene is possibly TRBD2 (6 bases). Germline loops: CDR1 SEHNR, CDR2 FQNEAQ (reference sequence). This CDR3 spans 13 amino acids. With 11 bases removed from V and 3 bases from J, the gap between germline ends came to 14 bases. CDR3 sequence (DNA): TGTGCCTTCCGGGATAGCGGCTACAATGAGCAGTTCTTC. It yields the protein CAFRDSGYNEQFF.

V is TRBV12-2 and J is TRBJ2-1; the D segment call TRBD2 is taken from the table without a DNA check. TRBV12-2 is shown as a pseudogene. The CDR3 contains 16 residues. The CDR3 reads CASRMGLAGVGGEQFF. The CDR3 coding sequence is TGTGCAAGTCGCATGGGACTAGCGGGAGTTGGAGGTGAGCAGTTCTTC.

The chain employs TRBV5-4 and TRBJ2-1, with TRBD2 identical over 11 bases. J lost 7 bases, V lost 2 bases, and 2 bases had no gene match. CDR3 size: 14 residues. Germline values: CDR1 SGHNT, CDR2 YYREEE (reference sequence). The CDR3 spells CASSFSGRANEQFF. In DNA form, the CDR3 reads TGTGCCAGCAGCTTTAGCGGGAGGGCTAATGAGCAGTTCTTC.

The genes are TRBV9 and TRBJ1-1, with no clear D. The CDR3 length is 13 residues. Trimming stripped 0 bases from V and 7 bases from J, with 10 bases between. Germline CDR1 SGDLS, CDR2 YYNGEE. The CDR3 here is CASSVEMVGEAFF. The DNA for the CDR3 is TGTGCCAGCAGCGTAGAGATGGTTGGTGAAGCTTTCTTT. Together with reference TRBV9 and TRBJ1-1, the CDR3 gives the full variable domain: DSGVTQTPKHLITATGQRVTLRCSPRSGDLSVYWYQQSLDQGLQFLIQYYNGEERAKGNILERFSAQQFPDLHSELNLSSLELGDSALYFCASSVEMVGEAFFGQGTRLTVV.